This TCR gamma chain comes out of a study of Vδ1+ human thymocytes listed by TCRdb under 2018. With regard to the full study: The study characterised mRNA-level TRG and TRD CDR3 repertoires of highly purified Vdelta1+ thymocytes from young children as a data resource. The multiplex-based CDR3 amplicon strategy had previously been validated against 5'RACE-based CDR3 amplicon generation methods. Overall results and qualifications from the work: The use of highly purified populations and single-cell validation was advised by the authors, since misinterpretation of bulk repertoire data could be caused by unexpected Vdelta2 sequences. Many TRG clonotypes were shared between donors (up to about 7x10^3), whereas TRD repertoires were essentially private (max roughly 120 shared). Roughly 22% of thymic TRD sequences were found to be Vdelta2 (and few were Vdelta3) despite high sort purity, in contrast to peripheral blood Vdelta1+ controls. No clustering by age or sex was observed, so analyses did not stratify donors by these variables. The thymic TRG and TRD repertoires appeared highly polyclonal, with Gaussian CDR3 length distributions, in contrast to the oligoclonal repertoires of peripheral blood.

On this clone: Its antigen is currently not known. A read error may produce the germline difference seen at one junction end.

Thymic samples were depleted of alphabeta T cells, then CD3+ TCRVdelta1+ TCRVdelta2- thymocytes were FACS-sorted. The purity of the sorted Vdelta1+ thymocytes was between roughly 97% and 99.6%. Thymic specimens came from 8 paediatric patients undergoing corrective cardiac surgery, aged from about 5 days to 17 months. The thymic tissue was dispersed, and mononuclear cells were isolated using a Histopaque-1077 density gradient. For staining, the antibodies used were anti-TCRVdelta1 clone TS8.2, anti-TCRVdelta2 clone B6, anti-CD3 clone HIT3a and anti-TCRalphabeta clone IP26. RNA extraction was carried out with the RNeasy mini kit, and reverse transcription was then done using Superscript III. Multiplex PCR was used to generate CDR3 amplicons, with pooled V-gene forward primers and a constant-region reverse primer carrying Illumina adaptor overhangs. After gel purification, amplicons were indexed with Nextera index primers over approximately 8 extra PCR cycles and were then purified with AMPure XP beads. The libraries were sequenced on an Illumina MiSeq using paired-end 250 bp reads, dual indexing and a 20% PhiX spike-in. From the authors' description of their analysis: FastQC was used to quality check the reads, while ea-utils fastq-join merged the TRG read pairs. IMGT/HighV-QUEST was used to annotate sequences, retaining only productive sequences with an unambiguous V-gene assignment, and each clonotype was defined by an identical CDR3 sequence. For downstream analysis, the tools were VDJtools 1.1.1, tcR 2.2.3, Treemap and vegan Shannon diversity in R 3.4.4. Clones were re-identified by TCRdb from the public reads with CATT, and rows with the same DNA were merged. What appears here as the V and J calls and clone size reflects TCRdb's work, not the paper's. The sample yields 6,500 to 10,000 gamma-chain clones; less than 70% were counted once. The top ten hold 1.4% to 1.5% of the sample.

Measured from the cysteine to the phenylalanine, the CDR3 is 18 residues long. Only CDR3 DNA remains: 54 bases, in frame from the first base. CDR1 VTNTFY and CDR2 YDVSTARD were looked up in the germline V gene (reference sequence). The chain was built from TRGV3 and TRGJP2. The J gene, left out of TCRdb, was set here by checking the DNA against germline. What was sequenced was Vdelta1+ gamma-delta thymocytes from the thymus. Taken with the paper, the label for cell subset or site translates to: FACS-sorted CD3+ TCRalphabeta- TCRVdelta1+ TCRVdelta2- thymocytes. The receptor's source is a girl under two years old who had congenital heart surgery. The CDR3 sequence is CTTWDRRDPYSSDWIKTF. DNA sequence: TGTACCACCTGGGACAGGCGGGACCCATATAGTAGTGATTGGATCAAGACGTTT.